The 13 T cell receptor beta chains given below trace back to one sample, sequenced in a study of T cell repertoires in ileal Crohn's disease. Profiling relied on immunoSEQ multiplex PCR, and the TCRdb table lists in-frame clones only, not all of them. The sample holds about 17,000 clones, less than 90% seen once. Sequencing used ileal tissue. These receptors originate from an adult with Crohn's disease.

The chain links TRBV2 to TRBJ2-2; 8 bases are a match to TRBD1. CDR3 size: 14 residues. The trim removed 5 bases at V and 3 bases at J, leaving 2 bases unmatched. Germline V gene data show CDR1 as SNHLY and CDR2 as FYNNEI. The CDR3 protein is CASSRTGHTGELFF. CDR3 coding DNA: TGTGCCAGCAGTCGGACAGGGCACACCGGGGAGCTGTTTTTT.

This clone was counted between two and nine times. The chain links TRBV6-1 to TRBJ1-2, with 8 bases fitting TRBD1. This CDR3 is built from 14 residues. Germline V gene lookup returns CDR1 MNHNS and CDR2 SASEGT. Trimming removed 2 bases from V and 8 bases from J; junction bases left unmatched: 7. The chain's CDR3 is CASSETQGAGGYTF. The CDR3 nucleotides are TGTGCCAGCAGTGAAACCCAGGGGGCCGGGGGCTACACCTTC.

The table lists this clone with a count of one. V usage is TRBV7-2 and J usage is TRBJ1-1; TRBD1 matches 7 bases. This CDR3 contains 15 residues. Germline lookup yields CDR1 SGHTA and CDR2 FQGNSA. The ends lost 5 bases at V and 1 base at J; junction bases unmatched: 7. The CDR3 is CASSRPGQTNTEAFF. The CDR3, as DNA: TGTGCCAGCAGCCGGCCGGGACAGACGAACACTGAAGCTTTCTTT.

The V gene is TRBV4-1, the J gene TRBJ1-3, with 7 bases matching TRBD1. The V gene end was trimmed by 5 bases and the J gene end by 3 bases; junction bases not matched to a gene: 4. Germline loops: CDR1 MGHRA, CDR2 YSYEKL. This CDR3 spans 14 amino acids. CDR3 residues: CASSFNRGGNTIYF. In DNA form, the CDR3 reads TGCGCCAGCAGCTTCAACAGGGGTGGAAACACCATATATTTT.

The rearrangement links TRBV30 to TRBJ1-6; D might be TRBD1 (5 bases). The CDR3 contains 16 residues. Germline V CDR1 and CDR2: GTSNPN, SVGIG (reference sequence). The V gene lost 5 bases and the J gene lost 0 bases, with 14 bases spanning the gap. CDR3 loop: CAWSQQVASYNSPLHF. The CDR3 DNA reads TGTGCCTGGTCCCAACAGGTCGCCTCCTATAATTCACCCCTCCACTTT.

The chain has TRBV4-1 and TRBJ1-2; D gene unclear. Between the trimmed V and J ends, which lost 0 bases and 5 bases, there was a span of 13 bases. The CDR3 is 15 residues long. Germline-derived CDR1 and CDR2 are MGHRA and YSYEKL. CDR3 bases: TGCGCCAGCAGCCAAGATCGGAGGGCGGATTATGGCTACACCTTC. Translating it yields CASSQDRRADYGYTF.

The V call is TRBV4-1, the J call TRBJ2-5; tentatively, D is TRBD2 (5 bases). V was cut by 4 bases and J by 7 bases, with 22 bases left in between. CDR1 is MGHRA, CDR2 YSYEKL, per germline. The CDR3 is made up of 16 amino acids. In DNA, the CDR3 is TGCGCCAGCAGCCCATCGGCCGGGGTGACGTTGGGGACCCAGTACTTC. Amino acid sequence: CASSPSAGVTLGTQYF.

The chain combines TRBV19 with TRBJ2-1; the D gene is possibly TRBD2 (5 bases). The germline V gene encodes CDR1 LNHDA and CDR2 SQIVND (reference sequence). Trimming shortened V by 1 base and J by 6 bases, and 19 bases separated the two germline ends. This CDR3 is built from 17 residues. DNA for the CDR3: TGTGCCAGTAGTATAGCTGGACTCGTCAGCTCACTCAATGAGCAGTTCTTC. Translating it yields CASSIAGLVSSLNEQFF.

This clone was seen only once. The chain recombines TRBV19 with TRBJ1-3; D possibly corresponds to TRBD1 (6 bases). V shed 8 bases and J shed 4 bases, with 21 bases lying between them. The CDR3 covers 16 residues. Germline V gene lookup returns CDR1 LNHDA and CDR2 SQIVND (reference sequence). In nucleotides, the CDR3 is TGTGCCAGTTTCCCGACGGGGGGCGGAAGAGGAAACACCATATATTTT. Amino acids: CASFPTGGGRGNTIYF.

V gene TRBV6-5 combines with J gene TRBJ1-2, with 7 bases matching TRBD1. J was trimmed by 8 bases and V by 6 bases; bases with no gene match: 12. Germline lookup yields CDR1 MNHEY and CDR2 SVGAGI. This CDR3 has 14 residues. The CDR3 DNA follows: TGTGCCAGCAGAGATTTTCGGACAGGTCCCGGCTACACCTTC. As protein: CASRDFRTGPGYTF.

This clone was seen a single time. The J gene is TRBJ1-6, the V gene TRBV7-2; D is ambiguous. The V end lost 1 base, the J end lost 14 bases, and 9 bases lay between the germline ends. The V gene's germline CDR1 is SGHTA and CDR2 FQGNSA. This CDR3 has 12 residues. The CDR3 region has the DNA TGTGCCAGCAGCTTAGACCTGAGTTCCCTCCACTTT. It yields the protein CASSLDLSSLHF.

The CDR3 protein is CASSQVQLSGANVLTF. The CDR3 bases are TGCGCCAGCAGCCAAGTACAGCTCTCTGGGGCCAACGTCCTGACTTTC. The J gene is TRBJ2-6, the V gene TRBV4-1; D is unresolved. The V end lost 1 base, the J end lost 0 bases, and 7 bases lay between the germline ends. CDR1 is MGHRA, CDR2 YSYEKL, per germline. This CDR3 has 16 residues.

The V gene is TRBV2, the J gene TRBJ1-5; D may be TRBD1 (6 bases). The CDR3 runs 14 residues. Germline CDR1 reads SNHLY; CDR2 reads FYNNEI. V was pared by 4 bases and J by 7 bases, with 14 bases between. The CDR3 region is CASSGQGKGQPQHF. The DNA of the CDR3 is TGTGCCAGCAGTGGGCAGGGGAAGGGGCAGCCCCAGCATTTT.